This T cell receptor beta chain was captured by sequencing in a study of shared clonotypes between healthy human individuals. Method: immunoSEQ multiplex PCR; TCRdb's copy keeps in-frame clones and lacks some. The sample holds around 2.5 million clones; under 95% are singletons and the top ten take approximately 0.35%. The receptor's source is a man younger than 35 in good health. Some clones in this sample may be carry-over from other donors' samples. Sequencing was done on a sample of naive CD4+ T cells from PBMCs. Indicated subset: CD45RA+ positively selected.

The DNA for the CDR3 is TGTGCCAGCAGCCCAGCATACAATGAGCAGTTCTTC. This codes for CASSPAYNEQFF. This rearrangement joins TRBV4-2 to TRBJ2-1; no clear D gene. The CDR3 sequence is 12 residues long. V dropped 4 bases and J dropped 4 bases, with 5 bases sitting between them. The germline gives CDR1 LGHNA, CDR2 YNFKEQ.